These 25 T cell receptor beta chains originate from one sample sequenced in a study of T-cell reconstitution after alpha-beta-depleted transplantation in children. Unique molecular identifiers featured in how the TCRbeta library was prepared. TCRdb reprocessed the PCR reads via MiXCR and lists one record per CDR3 protein. The sample consists of 350,000 to 400,000 distinct CDR3 sequences, 13% of them appearing once. Sequenced here: PBMCs, sampled from the stem cell graft. Receptor source: a human donor who donated a stem cell graft to a child with Fanconi anemia.

This clonotype showed up many times. The rearrangement links TRBV10-3 to TRBJ2-1; tentatively, D is TRBD2 (5 bases). Trimming left V 4 bases short and J 4 bases short, with 11 bases between. The CDR3 is 14 amino acids. Germline V CDR1 and CDR2: ENHRY, SYGVKD. The CDR3 loop reads CAISGTPPYNEQFF. As DNA, the CDR3 is TGTGCCATCAGTGGGACTCCACCATACAATGAGCAGTTCTTC.

This clonotype was picked up many times. The chain carries TRBV20-1 and TRBJ2-1; 11 bases are shared with TRBD2. Germline lookup yields CDR1 DFQATT and CDR2 SNEGSKA (reference sequence). CDR3 length equals 17 residues. Germline trimming cut 0 bases from V and 6 bases from J; bases unmatched to any gene: 10. The CDR3 DNA reads as TGCAGTGCTAGAGATGCGGCTAGCGGGGGGTTAGGCAATGAGCAGTTCTTC. Encoded protein: CSARDAASGGLGNEQFF.

This clonotype has a handful of counts. The chain employs TRBV20-1 and TRBJ2-7; D unclear. The CDR3 sequence is 13 residues long. V lost 0 bases and J 6 bases, leaving 12 bases between the germline ends. Germline V lookup: CDR1 DFQATT, CDR2 SNEGSKA (reference sequence). DNA for the CDR3: TGCAGTGCTAGAGATAATGGCCCCTCCGAGCAGTACGTC. As protein: CSARDNGPSEQYV.

As for this clonotype: At one of its ends the junction is not consistent with the germline gene, which may arise from a read error. This chain joins TRBV12-3 or TRBV12-4 and TRBJ2-1; 12 nucleotides align to TRBD2. CDR3 length: 16 residues. The CDR3 sequence is CASSSLLAGGWNEQFF. The DNA for the CDR3 is TGTGCCAGCAGCTCCCTACTAGCGGGGGGCTGGAATGAGCAGTTTTTC.

The chain has TRBV7-2 and TRBJ2-1; 8 nucleotides agree with TRBD1. The CDR3 has 13 amino acids. V gave up 1 base and J gave up 12 bases; unmatched junction bases: 5. CDR1 is SGHTA, CDR2 FQGNSA, per germline. The CDR3 DNA reads as TGTGCCAGCAGCTTAGGGACAGGGCTTGGGCAGTTCTTC. Protein product: CASSLGTGLGQFF.

This clonotype was counted at least ten times. This chain connects TRBV20-1 to TRBJ2-6; D may be TRBD1 or TRBD2 (6 bases each). Trimming left V 0 bases short and J 2 bases short, with 11 bases between. This CDR3 spans 16 amino acids. CDR1 DFQATT and CDR2 SNEGSKA come from the germline V gene (reference sequence). This CDR3 is CSAREMGGTGANVLTF. CDR3 DNA: TGCAGTGCTAGAGAGATGGGGGGCACTGGGGCCAACGTCCTGACTTTC.

This clonotype was seen more than once but under ten times. V and J are TRBV6-2 or TRBV6-3 and TRBJ1-1; possibly TRBD1 for D (5 bases). Germline V gene sequence: CDR1 MNHEY, CDR2 SVGEGT. The CDR3 sequence is 11 residues long. Trimming removed 5 bases at V and 6 bases at J, with 7 bases between. DNA of the CDR3: TGTGCCAGCAGTAGGGGCTCTGAAGCTTTCTTT. Amino acid sequence: CASSRGSEAFF.

This chain uses TRBV3-1 with TRBJ1-1; D is perhaps TRBD1 (5 bases). Trimming pared 4 bases from V and 1 base from J, leaving 13 bases between. Germline V gene sequence: CDR1 LGHDT, CDR2 YNNKEL (reference sequence). The CDR3 runs to 15 residues. The CDR3: CASSPYTGGNTEAFF. The DNA of the CDR3 is TGTGCCAGCAGCCCTTACACGGGGGGGAACACTGAAGCTTTCTTT.

There are a few counts of this clonotype. This chain links TRBV7-9 with TRBJ2-7, with TRBD1 matching over 8 bases. This CDR3 contains 16 residues. Per the germline V gene, CDR1 is SEHNR and CDR2 is FQNEAQ (reference sequence). The V gene end was trimmed by 1 base and the J gene end by 5 bases; junction bases not matched to a gene: 10. The CDR3: CASSLGVQGAGDEQYV. The CDR3 region has the DNA TGTGCCAGCAGCTTAGGAGTGCAGGGGGCTGGGGACGAGCAGTACGTC.

The chain links TRBV5-1 to TRBJ2-3, with 10 positions matching TRBD2. V trimming: 5 bases; J trimming: 6 bases; junction bases outside the gene matches: 12. Germline V gene data show CDR1 as SGHRS and CDR2 as YFSETQ. The CDR3 totals 16 residues. CDR3 loop: CASRKGLAGVEDTQYF. CDR3 nucleotide sequence: TGCGCCAGCAGGAAAGGGCTAGCGGGGGTAGAGGATACGCAGTATTTT.

This rearrangement joins TRBV20-1 to TRBJ1-4; unclear D gene. Germline assignment: CDR1 DFQATT and CDR2 SNEGSKA (reference sequence). The germline V and J ends were trimmed by 6 bases and 0 bases, with 11 bases remaining between them. The CDR3 runs to 14 residues. The CDR3 DNA reads as TGCAGTGCCCTTCCAGCAGCAACTAATGAAAAACTGTTTTTT. It yields the protein CSALPAATNEKLFF.

This clonotype was recorded a few times. The gene calls are TRBV7-1 and TRBJ1-1, with a possible D match to TRBD1 (5 bases). TRBV7-1 is flagged as an ORF with uncertain function. This CDR3 region has 17 residues. Between the trimmed V and J ends, which lost 3 bases and 5 bases, there was a span of 22 bases. The CDR3 protein is CASSSFGGETFSTEAFF. In DNA, the CDR3 is TGTGCCAGCAGCTCGTTCGGGGGGGAGACATTCTCTACTGAAGCTTTCTTT.

This clonotype was seen a few times. The rearrangement uses TRBV7-9 and TRBJ2-5; D remains unclear. The V and J ends lost 5 bases and 4 bases respectively, with 14 bases between them. The CDR3 runs 14 residues. CDR1 and CDR2 (germline): SEHNR, FQNEAQ (reference sequence). DNA for the CDR3: TGTGCCAGCAGCCATCAATTAAAGCCAGAGACCCAGTACTTC. Protein: CASSHQLKPETQYF.

The chain couples TRBV11-2 to TRBJ2-1; no reliable D call. CDR1 and CDR2 from the germline V gene are SGHAT and FQNNGV. This CDR3 spans 12 amino acids. Deletions cut 5 bases from V and 7 bases from J, with 9 bases between. DNA for the CDR3: TGTGCCAGCAGCCGGATCCCGAATGAGCAGTTCTTC. Translated: CASSRIPNEQFF. Based on the CDR3 plus reference TRBV11-2 and TRBJ2-1, the full variable domain is EAGVAQSPRYKIIEKRQSVAFWCNPISGHATLYWYQQILGQGPKLLIQFQNNGVVDDSQLPKDRFSAERLKGVDSTLKIQPAKLEDSAVYLCASSRIPNEQFFGPGTRLTVL.

The gene calls are TRBV7-6 and TRBJ2-1; the D call may be TRBD1 or TRBD2 (5 bases each). Germline CDR1 SGHVS, CDR2 FNYEAQ. This CDR3 region has 12 residues. V lost 4 bases to trimming and J lost 10 bases, with 11 bases between them. The CDR3, as DNA: TGTGCCAGCAGCTCCGTTTGGGACGAGCAGTTCTTC. Its protein is CASSSVWDEQFF.

Many counts were recorded for this clonotype. V usage is TRBV9 and J usage is TRBJ1-2; TRBD1 might be the D (5 bases). In germline, CDR1 is SGDLS, CDR2 YYNGEE. This CDR3 has 14 residues. Trimming shortened V by 5 bases and J by 3 bases, and 14 bases separated the two germline ends. DNA for the CDR3: TGTGCCAGCAGTACTTCTGGGGGGGACTATGGCTACACCTTC. This sequence encodes CASSTSGGDYGYTF. The entire variable domain, with the rest obtained from reference TRBV9 and TRBJ1-2, is as follows: DSGVTQTPKHLITATGQRVTLRCSPRSGDLSVYWYQQSLDQGLQFLIQYYNGEERAKGNILERFSAQQFPDLHSELNLSSLELGDSALYFCASSTSGGDYGYTFGSGTRLTVV.

V gene TRBV21-1 combines with J gene TRBJ2-5; the D call of TRBD1 is as the table states it, not checked on the DNA. TRBV21-1 is a recognized pseudogene. CDR3 length: 15 amino acids. The CDR3 spells CASSKGSGAKETQYF. The CDR3 coding sequence is TGTGCCAGCAGCAAAGGGTCCGGGGCCAAAGAGACCCAGTACTTC.

This clonotype appeared a few times. V usage is TRBV2 and J usage is TRBJ2-7; D may be TRBD1 or TRBD2 (6 bases each). CDR3 length: 12 residues. V lost 6 bases and J 11 bases, leaving 17 bases between the germline ends. Germline values: CDR1 SNHLY, CDR2 FYNNEI. Here the CDR3 reads CASSVGQIAEYF. Here the CDR3 DNA reads TGTGCCAGCAGCGTCGGACAGATAGCGGAGTACTTC.

This clonotype appeared a few times. The chain is built from TRBV12-3 or TRBV12-4 and TRBJ2-3, with TRBD2 matching over 8 bases. The CDR3 runs 15 residues. V shed 5 bases, J shed 2 bases, and the junction held 6 bases outside the gene matches. The CDR3 nucleotides are TGTGCCAGCAGTCCGGGGGGGGCCACCACAGATACGCAGTATTTT. Its protein is CASSPGGATTDTQYF.

This clonotype was observed a handful of times. The CDR3 nucleotides are TGCGCCACCTCTTGGACACCACAGAACACTGAAGCTTTCTTT. As protein: CATSWTPQNTEAFF. The chain uses TRBV5-1 and TRBJ1-1; the D gene is possibly TRBD1 (5 bases). The germline V gene has CDR1 SGHRS and CDR2 YFSETQ. This CDR3 is 14 amino acids long. The V gene lost 9 bases and the J gene lost 1 base, with 16 bases spanning the gap.

This rearrangement joins TRBV7-3 to TRBJ2-3; D is ambiguous. Looked up from germline, CDR1 is SGHTA and CDR2 is FQGTGA. The CDR3 contains 15 residues. V was cut by 4 bases and J by 2 bases, with 13 bases left in between. For the CDR3, the DNA is TGTGCCAGCAGCTCAAGCACTCCCGTCACAGATACGCAGTATTTT. This gives the protein CASSSSTPVTDTQYF.

This clonotype was detected only a few times. The V gene is TRBV12-3 or TRBV12-4, the J gene TRBJ1-1; no clear D gene. V was pared by 6 bases and J by 1 base, with 15 bases between. The CDR3 spans 15 residues. In nucleotides, the CDR3 is TGTGCCAGCAGCCCCGAGGGAGAGGGGAACACTGAAGCTTTCTTT. This sequence encodes CASSPEGEGNTEAFF.

The rearrangement joins TRBV19 to TRBJ2-1, with D perhaps assigned TRBD1 or TRBD2 (5 bases each). The CDR3 has 14 amino acids. V dropped 7 bases and J dropped 4 bases, with 14 bases sitting between them. Germline V gene lookup returns CDR1 LNHDA and CDR2 SQIVND (reference sequence). The CDR3 reads CASMARGTYNEQFF. CDR3 DNA sequence: TGTGCCAGTATGGCGAGGGGCACTTACAATGAGCAGTTCTTC.

This clonotype was counted between two and nine times. V is TRBV5-1 and J is TRBJ2-2; TRBD1 matches 7 bases. V lost 2 bases, J lost 7 bases, and 14 bases stayed unmatched. Germline lookup yields CDR1 SGHRS and CDR2 YFSETQ. This CDR3 spans 17 amino acids. The chain's CDR3 is CASSFRPRTGDDGELFF. In DNA, the CDR3 is TGCGCCAGCAGCTTCCGGCCGAGGACAGGCGACGACGGGGAGCTGTTTTTT. Full variable domain (missing parts from reference TRBV5-1 and TRBJ2-2): KAGVTQTPRYLIKTRGQQVTLSCSPISGHRSVSWYQQTPGQGLQFLFEYFSETQRNKGNFPGRFSGRQFSNSRSEMNVSTLELGDSALYLCASSFRPRTGDDGELFFGEGSRLTVL.

This clonotype was seen many times. V is TRBV11-2 and J is TRBJ2-5, with D perhaps TRBD2 (6 bases). Trimming removed 0 bases at V and 2 bases at J, with 7 bases between. The CDR3 length is 14 residues. Germline V CDR1 and CDR2: SGHAT, FQNNGV. As DNA, the CDR3 is TGTGCCAGCAGCTTAGAGGGGACTCAAGAGACCCAGTACTTC. Translation: CASSLEGTQETQYF.